Following are 12 T cell receptor beta chains from one sample sequenced in a study of T cell clones after liver transplantation. The antigens these receptors bind are not known. Libraries were prepared by immunoSEQ multiplex PCR; TCRdb keeps only in-frame clonotypes and omits some of them. This sample has 90 to 140 clones, with approximately 47% found just once. TCRbeta sequences of proliferating CFSE-low MLR cells were labeled alloreactive. The source material was CD8+ T cells from cultured PBMCs. These TCRs come from a human patient who received a liver transplant. Some T cells may possibly be graft donor cells.

The chain uses TRBV6-4 and TRBJ2-3; the D is unclear. Trimming removed 6 bases from V and 0 bases from J, with 7 bases in between. Germline V gene data show CDR1 as MRHNA and CDR2 as SNTAGT. The CDR3 is 13 amino acids. The CDR3 sequence is CASSQFSTDTQYF. Written as DNA, the CDR3 is TGTGCCAGCAGCCAGTTTAGCACAGATACGCAGTATTTT.

The chain couples TRBV4-1 to TRBJ1-1; no definite D call. The CDR3 contains 13 residues. Per the germline V gene, CDR1 is MGHRA and CDR2 is YSYEKL. Trimming cost V 1 base and J 5 bases, with 8 bases left between them. Here the CDR3 DNA reads TGCGCCAGCAGCCAAGTAGGGTTAACTGAAGCTTTCTTT. Translating gives CASSQVGLTEAFF.

The table lists this clone with a few counts. The gene calls are TRBV13 and TRBJ1-2, with 8 nucleotides matching TRBD1. Per the germline V gene, CDR1 is PRHDT and CDR2 is FYEKMQ (reference sequence). The V and J ends lost 0 bases and 4 bases, in that order; junction bases with no gene match: 1. This CDR3 is built from 14 residues. CDR3 nucleotides: TGTGCCAGCAGCTTAGGAACAGGGGGCTATGGCTACACCTTC. This encodes CASSLGTGGYGYTF. Full variable domain (outside the CDR3, taken from reference TRBV13 and TRBJ1-2): AAGVIQSPRHLIKEKRETATLKCYPIPRHDTVYWYQQGPGQDPQFLISFYEKMQSDKGSIPDRFSAQQFSDYHSELNMSSLELGDSALYFCASSLGTGGYGYTFGSGTRLTVV.

By frequency in the sample, this clone is hyperexpanded (1% or more). The CDR3 protein is CASSPLKGEGYGYTF. CDR3 nucleotides: TGCGCCAGCAGCCCTCTGAAGGGAGAGGGCTATGGCTACACCTTC. The J gene is TRBJ1-2, the V gene TRBV5-1; D unclear. V shed 4 bases and J shed 4 bases, with 17 bases lying between them. From germline, CDR1 is SGHRS and CDR2 YFSETQ. The length of the CDR3 is 15 residues.

CDR3 amino acids: CASSRGTSGSYNEQFF. As DNA, the CDR3 is TGTGCCAGCAGCCGGGGGACTAGCGGGAGTTACAATGAGCAGTTCTTC. The V call is TRBV27, the J call TRBJ2-1, with 14 bases matching TRBD2. The germline gives CDR1 MNHEY, CDR2 SMNVEV (reference sequence). V gave up 6 bases and J gave up 4 bases; unmatched junction bases: 5. CDR3 size: 16 residues.

This clone is hyperexpanded in the sample. This rearrangement joins TRBV7-6 to TRBJ2-7, with TRBD1 identical over 10 bases. V lost 1 base, J lost 5 bases, and 5 bases stayed unmatched. The length of the CDR3 is 15 residues. The V gene's germline CDR1 is SGHVS and CDR2 FNYEAQ. The CDR3 spells CASSLGPGTGDEQYF. CDR3 sequence (DNA): TGTGCCAGCAGCTTAGGCCCCGGGACAGGGGACGAGCAGTACTTC.

This clone was observed once. This chain joins TRBV27 and TRBJ2-3; tentatively, D is TRBD1 (6 bases). Germline V gives CDR1 MNHEY, CDR2 SMNVEV (reference sequence). V lost 3 bases to trimming and J lost 4 bases, with 14 bases between them. This CDR3 comprises 15 residues. This CDR3 is CASSFTTGLPDTQYF. Here the CDR3 DNA reads TGTGCCAGCAGTTTCACCACAGGGCTCCCAGATACGCAGTATTTT.

This clone is classed as hyperexpanded. Other DNA sequences from this sample encode an identical CDR3 as well. The gene calls are TRBV27 and TRBJ2-1; TRBD2 agrees at 11 bases. The CDR3 contains 15 residues. CDR1 is MNHEY, CDR2 SMNVEV, per germline (reference sequence). The ends lost 6 bases at V and 4 bases at J; junction bases unmatched: 5. The CDR3 here is CASSPGTSGYNEQFF. The DNA of the CDR3 is TGTGCCAGCAGCCCCGGGACTAGCGGTTACAATGAGCAGTTCTTC.

This clone was counted once. The rearrangement uses TRBV27 and TRBJ1-2, with unresolved D. Per the germline V gene, CDR1 is MNHEY and CDR2 is SMNVEV (reference sequence). V lost 4 bases and J lost 4, with 16 bases in between. The CDR3 sequence is 15 residues long. The CDR3 sequence: CASSWGVPLTYGYTF. Written as DNA, the CDR3 is TGTGCCAGCAGTTGGGGAGTTCCGTTAACCTATGGCTACACCTTC.

V gene TRBV2 combines with J gene TRBJ2-3; TRBD2 is a possible D gene (6 bases). Germline CDR1 SNHLY, CDR2 FYNNEI. The CDR3 consists of 16 residues. Trimming took off 6 bases at V and 1 base at J, with 17 bases between the two ends. The CDR3 DNA reads TGTGCCAGCAGGGTCCTAGCGAACATCCGCACAGATACGCAGTATTTT. Translated, it gives CASRVLANIRTDTQYF. The full variable domain, its missing parts supplied by reference TRBV2 and TRBJ2-3, is EPEVTQTPSHQVTQMGQEVILRCVPISNHLYFYWYRQILGQKVEFLVSFYNNEISEKSEIFDDQFSVERPDGSNFTLKIRSTKLEDSAMYFCASRVLANIRTDTQYFGPGTRLTVL.

J is TRBJ1-3 and V is TRBV11-3, with a weak D call TRBD1 (6 bases). The V gene's germline CDR1 is SGHNT and CDR2 YENEEA. This CDR3 is 17 amino acids long. The V end lost 5 bases, the J end lost 0 bases, and 17 bases lay between the germline ends. This CDR3 reads CASSLLSGAYSGNTIYF. The CDR3 coding sequence is TGTGCCAGCAGCCTTCTTTCAGGGGCTTACTCTGGAAACACCATATATTTT.

This sequence joins TRBV19 and TRBJ2-3; 12 positions match TRBD1. The V gene's germline CDR1 is LNHDA and CDR2 SQIVND (reference sequence). This CDR3 is 17 amino acids long. V dropped 2 bases and J dropped 5; count of bases not matched to a gene: 8. The CDR3 coding sequence is TGTGCCAGTAGTATAATTGGGACAGGGGGCGGGGAAGATACGCAGTATTTT. It yields the protein CASSIIGTGGGEDTQYF.